This entry describes one TCR beta chain. The germline gives CDR1 LNHDA, CDR2 SQIVND (reference sequence). CDR3 length: 13 amino acids. V gave up 5 bases and J gave up 4 bases; unmatched junction bases: 1. Per the study methods: Amplification with reference gene primers provided the estimates of nucleated cell counts. Using immunoSEQ multiplex PCR, the repertoire was profiled, and TCRdb retains in-frame clones only, with some absent. Clone size and V and J calls were adopted from that table, with D and trimming inferred from the DNA. The repertoire holds about 180,000 clones, with 70% to 90% as singletons. The sample belongs to a study of blood T cell repertoires in COVID-19. The wider study: Spain, Italy and the United States supplied samples that represented acute and convalescent COVID-19. Sources were T cells, B-cell-depleted T cells, or PBMCs; the material itself was cDNA or gDNA.

The receptor comes from a man aged 60 to 75 with acute or convalescent COVID-19. The rearrangement uses TRBV19 and TRBJ1-2, with TRBD1 matching over 10 bases. The sequenced material came from peripheral blood. The CDR3 reads CASSDRGPYGYTF. CDR3 DNA sequence: TGTGCCAGTAGTGACAGGGGGCCCTATGGCTACACCTTC.